The entry that follows covers one TCR beta chain sequence. Different DNA sequences within this sample yield the same CDR3. The data were produced by immunoSEQ multiplex PCR, yet TCRdb's version contains in-frame clones alone and is incomplete. The repertoire has about 190,000 clones, 80% to 90% of them found once; the top ten carry under 3%. The sample originates from a study of blood T cell repertoires in COVID-19. The sequence was collected from a man aged 50 to 60 with active or convalescent COVID-19. Sample: peripheral blood.

CDR3 nucleotide sequence: TGCGCCAGCAGCCAAGGGCAGGGGGCCTACGAGCAGTACTTC. It specifies CASSQGQGAYEQYF. The gene calls are TRBV4-3 and TRBJ2-7, with 7 bases that match TRBD1. Germline V CDR1 and CDR2: LGHNA, YSLEER. The CDR3 runs 14 residues. The ends lost 1 base at V and 2 bases at J; junction bases unmatched: 2.